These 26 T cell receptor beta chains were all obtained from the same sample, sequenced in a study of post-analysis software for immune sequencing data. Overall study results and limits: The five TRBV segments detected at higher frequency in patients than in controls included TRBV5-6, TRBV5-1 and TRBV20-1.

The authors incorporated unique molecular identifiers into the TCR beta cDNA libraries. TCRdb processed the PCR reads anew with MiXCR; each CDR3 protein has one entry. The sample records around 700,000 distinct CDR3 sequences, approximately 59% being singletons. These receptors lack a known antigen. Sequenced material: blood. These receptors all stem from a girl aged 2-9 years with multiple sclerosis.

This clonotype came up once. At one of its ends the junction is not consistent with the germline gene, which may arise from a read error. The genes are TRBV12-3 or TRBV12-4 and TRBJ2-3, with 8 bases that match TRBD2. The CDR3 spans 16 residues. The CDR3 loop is CASSLSRRGGTDAQYF. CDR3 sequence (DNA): TGTGCCAGCAGTCTCTCGCGTCGGGGGGGCACAGATGCGCAGTATTTT.

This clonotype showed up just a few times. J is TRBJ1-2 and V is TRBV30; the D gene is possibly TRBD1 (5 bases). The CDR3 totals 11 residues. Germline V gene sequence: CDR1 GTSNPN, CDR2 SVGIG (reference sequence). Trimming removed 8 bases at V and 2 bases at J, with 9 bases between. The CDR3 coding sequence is TGTGCCCGGTGGGGGAACTATGGCTACACCTTC. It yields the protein CARWGNYGYTF.

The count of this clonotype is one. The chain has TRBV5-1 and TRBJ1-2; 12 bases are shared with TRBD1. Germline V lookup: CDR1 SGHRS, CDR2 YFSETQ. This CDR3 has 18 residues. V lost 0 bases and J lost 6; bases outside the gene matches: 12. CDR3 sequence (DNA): TGCGCCAGCAGCTTGGGTTGGCCGGGACAGGGGGCTCGGGATGGCTACACCTTC. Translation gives CASSLGWPGQGARDGYTF.

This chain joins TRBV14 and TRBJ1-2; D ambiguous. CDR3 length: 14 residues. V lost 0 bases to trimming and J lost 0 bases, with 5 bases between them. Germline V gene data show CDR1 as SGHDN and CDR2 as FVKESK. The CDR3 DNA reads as TGTGCCAGCAGCCAAGACGTCTCTAACTATGGCTACACCTTC. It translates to CASSQDVSNYGYTF.

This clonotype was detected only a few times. The DNA for the CDR3 is TGTGCCAGCAGCTTGCGTACTAGCGGGGAAGAGACCCAGTACTTC. It yields the protein CASSLRTSGEETQYF. The chain has TRBV7-2 and TRBJ2-5, with 10 bases matching TRBD2. The CDR3 is made up of 15 amino acids. The junction had 4 bases not matched to a gene; V was cut back by 3 bases and J by 3 bases. Germline-derived CDR1 and CDR2 are SGHTA and FQGNSA.

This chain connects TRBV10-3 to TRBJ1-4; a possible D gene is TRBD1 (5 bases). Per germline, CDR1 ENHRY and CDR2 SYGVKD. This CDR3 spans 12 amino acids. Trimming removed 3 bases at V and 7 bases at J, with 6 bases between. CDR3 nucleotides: TGTGCCATCAGTGACGACAGTGAAAAACTGTTTTTT. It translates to CAISDDSEKLFF.

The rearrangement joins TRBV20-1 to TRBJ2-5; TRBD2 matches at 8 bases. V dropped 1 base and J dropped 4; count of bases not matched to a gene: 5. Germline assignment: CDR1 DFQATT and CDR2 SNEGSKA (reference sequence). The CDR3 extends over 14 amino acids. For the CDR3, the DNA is TGCAGTGCTAGAGTGGGCGGGGGGAGAGAGACCCAGTACTTC. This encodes CSARVGGGRETQYF.

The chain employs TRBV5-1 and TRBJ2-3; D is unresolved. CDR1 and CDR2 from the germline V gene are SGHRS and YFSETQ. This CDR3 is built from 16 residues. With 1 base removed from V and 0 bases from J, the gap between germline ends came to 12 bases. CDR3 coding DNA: TGCGCCAGCAGCTTGTTGCCGTCACCTAGCACAGATACGCAGTATTTT. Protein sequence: CASSLLPSPSTDTQYF.

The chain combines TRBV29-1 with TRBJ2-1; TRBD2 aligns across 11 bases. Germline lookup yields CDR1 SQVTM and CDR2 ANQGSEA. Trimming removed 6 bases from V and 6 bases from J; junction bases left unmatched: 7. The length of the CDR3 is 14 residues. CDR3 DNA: TGCAGCGTCGACTATAGCGGGAGGGTCAATGAGCAGTTCTTC. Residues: CSVDYSGRVNEQFF.

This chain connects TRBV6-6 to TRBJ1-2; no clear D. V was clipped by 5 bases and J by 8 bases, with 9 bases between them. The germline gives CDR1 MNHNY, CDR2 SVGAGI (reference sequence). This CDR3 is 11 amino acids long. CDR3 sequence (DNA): TGTGCCAGCAGTACCCGGACCGGCTACACCTTC. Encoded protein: CASSTRTGYTF.

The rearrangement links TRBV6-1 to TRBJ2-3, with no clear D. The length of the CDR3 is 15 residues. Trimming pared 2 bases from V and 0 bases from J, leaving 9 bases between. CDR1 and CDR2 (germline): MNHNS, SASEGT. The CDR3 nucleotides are TGTGCCAGCAGTGAACAGTTGGGCAGCACAGATACGCAGTATTTT. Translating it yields CASSEQLGSTDTQYF.

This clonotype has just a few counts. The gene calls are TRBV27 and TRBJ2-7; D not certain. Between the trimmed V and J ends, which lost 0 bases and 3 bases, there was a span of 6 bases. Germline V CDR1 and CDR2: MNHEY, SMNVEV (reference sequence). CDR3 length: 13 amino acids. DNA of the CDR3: TGTGCCAGCAGTTTATCCCCGTACTACGAGCAGTACTTC. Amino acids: CASSLSPYYEQYF.

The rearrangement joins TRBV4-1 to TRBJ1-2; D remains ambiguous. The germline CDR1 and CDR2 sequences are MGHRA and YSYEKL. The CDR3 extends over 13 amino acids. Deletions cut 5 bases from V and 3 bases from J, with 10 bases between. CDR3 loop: CASSDRDHYGYTF. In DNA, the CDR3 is TGCGCCAGCAGCGACCGGGATCACTATGGCTACACCTTC.

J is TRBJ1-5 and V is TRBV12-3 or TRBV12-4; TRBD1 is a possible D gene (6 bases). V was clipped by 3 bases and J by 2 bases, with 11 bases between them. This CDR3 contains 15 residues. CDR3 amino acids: CASSFKSGGNQPQHF. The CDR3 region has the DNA TGTGCCAGCAGTTTCAAATCAGGGGGCAATCAGCCCCAGCATTTT.

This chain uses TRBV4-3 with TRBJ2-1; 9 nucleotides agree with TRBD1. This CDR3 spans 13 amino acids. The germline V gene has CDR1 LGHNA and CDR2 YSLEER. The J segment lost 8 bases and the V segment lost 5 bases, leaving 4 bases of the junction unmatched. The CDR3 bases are TGCGCCAGCAGCGTAAGACAGGGGGATGAGCAGTTCTTC. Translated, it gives CASSVRQGDEQFF.

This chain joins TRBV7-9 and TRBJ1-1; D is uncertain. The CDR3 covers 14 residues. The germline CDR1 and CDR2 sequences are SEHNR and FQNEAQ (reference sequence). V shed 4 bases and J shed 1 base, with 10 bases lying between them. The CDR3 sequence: CASSSWGTNTEAFF. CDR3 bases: TGTGCCAGCAGCTCGTGGGGTACGAACACTGAAGCTTTCTTT.

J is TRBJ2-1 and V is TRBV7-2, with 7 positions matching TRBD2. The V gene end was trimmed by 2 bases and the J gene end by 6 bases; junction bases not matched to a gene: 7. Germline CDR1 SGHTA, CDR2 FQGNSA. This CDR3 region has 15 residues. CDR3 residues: CASSLSLAALNEQFF. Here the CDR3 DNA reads TGTGCCAGCAGCTTAAGCCTAGCGGCTCTCAATGAGCAGTTCTTC. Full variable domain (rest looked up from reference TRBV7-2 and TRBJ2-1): GAGVSQSPSNKVTEKGKDVELRCDPISGHTALYWYRQSLGQGLEFLIYFQGNSAPDKSGLPSDRFSAERTGGSVSTLTIQRTQQEDSAVYLCASSLSLAALNEQFFGPGTRLTVL.

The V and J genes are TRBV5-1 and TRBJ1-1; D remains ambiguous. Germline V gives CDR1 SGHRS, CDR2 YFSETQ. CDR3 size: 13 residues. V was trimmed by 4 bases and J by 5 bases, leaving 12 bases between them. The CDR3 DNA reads TGCGCCAGCAGCAGAAATATGGAAACTGAAGCTTTCTTT. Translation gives CASSRNMETEAFF. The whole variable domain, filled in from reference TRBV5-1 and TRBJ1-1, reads KAGVTQTPRYLIKTRGQQVTLSCSPISGHRSVSWYQQTPGQGLQFLFEYFSETQRNKGNFPGRFSGRQFSNSRSEMNVSTLELGDSALYLCASSRNMETEAFFGQGTRLTVV.

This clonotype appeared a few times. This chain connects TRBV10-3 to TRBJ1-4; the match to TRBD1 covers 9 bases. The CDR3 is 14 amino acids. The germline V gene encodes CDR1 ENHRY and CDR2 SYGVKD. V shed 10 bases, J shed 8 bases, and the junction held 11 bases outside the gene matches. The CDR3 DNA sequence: TGTGCCACCAAGCCGGGACAGGGCGACGAAAAACTGTTTTTT. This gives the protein CATKPGQGDEKLFF.

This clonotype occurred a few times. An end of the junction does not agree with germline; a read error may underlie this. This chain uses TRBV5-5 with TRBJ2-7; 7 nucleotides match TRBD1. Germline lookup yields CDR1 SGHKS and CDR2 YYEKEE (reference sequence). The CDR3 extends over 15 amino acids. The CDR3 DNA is TGTGCCAGCAGCCTCCGCGACAGGGTCTCCCACGAGCAGTACTTC. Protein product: CASSLRDRVSHEQYF.

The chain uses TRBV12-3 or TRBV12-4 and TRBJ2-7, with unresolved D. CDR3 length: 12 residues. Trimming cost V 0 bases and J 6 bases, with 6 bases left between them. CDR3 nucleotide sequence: TGTGCCAGCAGTTTAGCGGCTAGCGAGCAGTACTTC. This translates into CASSLAASEQYF.

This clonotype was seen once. CDR3 protein: CASSLVEAGNIQYF. In DNA, the CDR3 is TGTGCCAGCAGCTTAGTCGAGGCGGGAAACATTCAGTACTTC. This chain links TRBV7-6 with TRBJ2-4; TRBD2 might be the D (5 bases). Germline-derived CDR1 and CDR2 are SGHVS and FNYEAQ. With 1 base removed from V and 6 bases from J, the gap between germline ends came to 10 bases. The CDR3 spans 14 residues.

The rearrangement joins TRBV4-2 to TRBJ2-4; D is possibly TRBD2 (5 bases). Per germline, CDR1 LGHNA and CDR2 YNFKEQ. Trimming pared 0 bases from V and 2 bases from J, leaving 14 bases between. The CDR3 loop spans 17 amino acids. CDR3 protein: CASSQDLAGASKNIQYF. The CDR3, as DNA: TGTGCCAGCAGCCAAGATCTCGCGGGCGCATCCAAAAACATTCAGTACTTC.

For the CDR3, the DNA is TGTGCCAGCAGCCAAGTTGAGGGAGAGCAGTTCTTC. Protein: CASSQVEGEQFF. The chain combines TRBV4-2 with TRBJ2-1, with D tentatively TRBD2 (5 bases). CDR1 LGHNA and CDR2 YNFKEQ come from the germline V gene. V was pared by 1 base and J by 10 bases, with 8 bases between. The CDR3 totals 12 residues.

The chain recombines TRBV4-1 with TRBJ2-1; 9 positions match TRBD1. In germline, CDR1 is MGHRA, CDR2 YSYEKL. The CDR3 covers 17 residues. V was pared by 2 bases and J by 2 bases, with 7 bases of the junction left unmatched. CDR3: CASSQRDRADPYNEQFF. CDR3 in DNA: TGCGCCAGCAGCCAACGGGACAGGGCCGACCCCTACAATGAGCAGTTCTTC.

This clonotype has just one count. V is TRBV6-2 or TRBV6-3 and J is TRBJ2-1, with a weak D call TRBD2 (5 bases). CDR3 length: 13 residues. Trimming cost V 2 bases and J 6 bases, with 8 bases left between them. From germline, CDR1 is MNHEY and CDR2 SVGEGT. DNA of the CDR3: TGTGCCAGCAGTTACGCCCTAGCCAATGAGCAGTTCTTC. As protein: CASSYALANEQFF.